This T cell receptor (beta chain) stems from a study of human T cells and chemical hapten exposure (dated by TCRdb to the early 2020s). As for the study more broadly: For sensitization, 2% DPC in acetone was applied to a roughly 2 cm by roughly 2 cm area of upper inner arm skin. Under 30 alopecia patients gave blood for TCR sequencing at one to four time points (pre-sensitization, 2, 6 and 24 weeks). Patch tests used Finn chambers with 0.01% DPC on the upper back, scored after 6 days by International Contact Dermatitis Research Group standards. Throughout the roughly 24-week study period, patients were also given weekly therapeutic DPC doses on the scalp. Most of the patients in the cohort were female, and the cohort covered alopecia areata with under or over 50% scalp involvement, alopecia totalis and alopecia universalis. The libraries were sequenced as a pool, and the TCR yield per sample differed mostly because of small variations in library volumes within the pool. Blood was sampled from patients pre-sensitization (week 0) and at 2, 6 and about 24 weeks after DPC sensitization. Peripheral blood TCR repertoire changes were tracked in vivo in alopecia patients during primary and secondary sensitization to the hapten diphenylcyclopropenone (DPC).

Sample time point, as interpreted from the label and publication: patch test 2, 6 weeks after DPC sensitization. Taken with the paper, the label for treatment or condition translates to: therapeutic diphenylcyclopropenone sensitization with weekly scalp DPC. At every patch-test visit, the blood draw took place before the patch test was put on. Eligible patients were aged 18 to 70, diagnosed with alopecia, deemed suitable for DPC therapy, and excluded if pregnant. Total RNA was isolated from unfractionated whole blood collected in Tempus Blood RNA tubes. From cysteine to phenylalanine, the CDR3 is 16 amino acids long. CDR3 DNA is the only sequence kept; it has 48 bases, read in frame from the first base. The germline V gene specifies MNHEY as CDR1 and SVGAGI as CDR2. The trim is 3 bases for V and 11 bases for J, with a gap of 25 bases between the germline ends. What the work shows at the level of the full study, not this receptor alone: Patch test score correlated positively with the number of PT1 expanded TCRs, reaching significance at thresholds 8, 16 and 32 but not at 4. Repeated subsampling changed both the strength of the expansion versus patch-test correlation and the threshold at which that correlation became significant. Alopecia, a presumed autoimmune disease, was present in all patients, so the immune response of the patients might differ from that of healthy individuals. DPC sensitization did not change how many TCRs were above 1 in 1000 frequency, and no evidence was found of alterations in global repertoire structure. Compared with pre-sensitization or healthy control sets, expanded TCRs formed significantly more large CDR3 similarity clusters, which is consistent with antigen-driven responses.

To prepare the library, RACE was applied. Instrument on record: NextSeq 500. During library preparation, unique molecular identifiers were attached to individual cDNA molecules so that TCRs could be counted in a quantitative, reproducible way. Both TCR alpha and TCR beta chains were sequenced from each blood RNA sample. In the original analysis: A median of roughly 98,000 TCRs per sample was observed, with a range of roughly 23,224 to 750,000. V, J and CDR3 annotation of the TCR reads was performed with the Decombinator software suite. For the PS versus PT1 abundance plots, all samples were subsampled to the same number of TCRs (28,000). TCRs were defined as expanded if absent before sensitization and observed at least eight times at the 2-week time point. The public reads were run again by TCRdb, first through fastp at Q25 and then through MiXCR, and only productive beta chains were kept. Identical CDR3 proteins give one entry, which carries the most common genes and DNA. TCRdb assigned the V and J calls; the authors' analysis was not used. This sample holds 89,000 or so distinct CDR3 sequences; less than 8.5% were observed only once. The ten largest clonotypes hold 1% to 1.5% of the sample.

This clonotype was counted a few times. There is no known antigen for this receptor. Within one base of it there is no much larger clone, and no base qualities were kept. The sample in question was whole blood, obtained in connection with sensitization to the hapten diphenylcyclopropenone (DPC). The sequence was collected from a young woman with alopecia areata. Some clones in this sample may be carry-over from other donors' samples. The chain employs TRBV6-5 and TRBJ1-1; TRBD1 might be the D gene, on 6 matching bases. The CDR3 corresponds to CASSYSLWGAQMYAFF. The bases read TGTGCCAGCAGTTATTCTCTGTGGGGGGCTCAAATGTATGCTTTCTTT.